This T cell receptor beta chain came from a study of T cell changes during pregnancy in multiple sclerosis. The CDR3 extends over 14 amino acids. CDR1 and CDR2 (germline): MGHDK, SYGVNS. The germline V and J ends were trimmed by 2 bases and 5 bases, with 12 bases remaining between them. Generated by immunoSEQ multiplex PCR, the TCRdb table keeps only in-frame clones and is missing some. The sample has around 60,000 clones, roughly nine tenths seen once. This rearrangement joins TRBV25-1 to TRBJ1-1, with D possibly matching TRBD1 (5 bases). The sequence was collected from a female donor with multiple sclerosis, enrolled in a pregnancy study. The sequences come from peripheral blood, collected in the first trimester of pregnancy. The CDR3 DNA sequence: TGTGCCAGCAGTGAAAACGGGGGAGAGACTGAAGCTTTCTTT. It encodes CASSENGGETEAFF.